The clone carrying this T cell receptor (beta chain) was seen more than once but under ten times. Its target is not known. The source of the sample is a study of metastatic and nonmetastatic thyroid tumors. Notes on the study in general: Reports indicated that malignant thyroid tumors showed significantly higher TCR beta diversity than benign nodules did, in blood and tumor.

Among the patients, none had received any treatment before thyroid surgery. With MiXCR, TCRdb reprocessed the PCR reads. The data show 6,600 or so clones, 32% seen once. Per the germline V gene, CDR1 is SNHLY and CDR2 is FYNNEI. The CDR3 runs to 13 residues. Material: tumor tissue. This TCR derives from a female donor with papillary thyroid cancer or a benign thyroid nodule (not recorded which). Some clones in this sample may be carry-over from other donors' samples. The J gene is TRBJ2-5, the V gene TRBV2; the match to TRBD2 covers 10 bases. The CDR3 loop is CARHTSGVETQYF. The CDR3 DNA reads as TGTGCTAGGCATACTAGCGGGGTTGAGACCCAGTACTTC.